The rows below give T cell receptor beta chains drawn from one sample of a study of CD8+ T cells in alopecia areata. TCRdb keeps only in-frame clones here, not all; method: immunoSEQ multiplex PCR. Of 100,000 to 130,000 clones in the sample, 84% are singletons; the top ten hold over 20%. The source material was CD8+ T cells sorted from blood, sampled at week 24, from a patient treated with tofacitinib. These receptors came from a human donor with alopecia areata. Both conserved end residues are part of each CDR3. Each record gives: D gene, CDR3 length, J gene, clone size, V gene, CDR3 protein, CDR3 DNA. D genes are given only for firm matches. Size tells how often a clone was seen (once, few, many) or the class of an expanded clone, and some rows leave it out.

d_call: -
cdr3_length: 12
j_call: TRBJ1-1
clone_size: -
v_call: TRBV15
cdr3_aa: CATSRANTEAFF
cdr3_nt: TGTGCCACCAGCAGAGCTAACACTGAAGCTTTCTTT

d_call: TRBD1
cdr3_length: 17
j_call: TRBJ1-2
clone_size: -
v_call: TRBV30
cdr3_aa: CAWSEGTGFLSIYGYTF
cdr3_nt: TGTGCCTGGAGTGAAGGGACAGGGTTTCTATCGATCTATGGCTACACCTTC

d_call: -
cdr3_length: 15
j_call: TRBJ1-5
clone_size: few
v_call: TRBV27
cdr3_aa: CASSLSQGNGQPQHF
cdr3_nt: TGTGCCAGCAGTTTATCCCAGGGGAATGGTCAGCCCCAGCATTTT

d_call: -
cdr3_length: 13
j_call: TRBJ2-5
clone_size: once
v_call: TRBV7-7
cdr3_aa: CASSFLIQETQYF
cdr3_nt: TGTGCTAGCAGCTTCCTCATTCAAGAGACCCAGTACTTC

d_call: -
cdr3_length: 13
j_call: TRBJ2-3
clone_size: once
v_call: TRBV29-1
cdr3_aa: CSVVSGSTDTQYF
cdr3_nt: TGCAGCGTTGTCTCCGGCTCTACAGATACGCAGTATTTT

d_call: -
cdr3_length: 14
j_call: TRBJ2-7
clone_size: -
v_call: TRBV27
cdr3_aa: CASGTTVYSYEQYF
cdr3_nt: TGTGCCAGCGGCACGACTGTTTACTCCTACGAGCAGTACTTC

d_call: TRBD2
cdr3_length: 16
j_call: TRBJ2-2
clone_size: -
v_call: TRBV7-9
cdr3_aa: CASSFSGGINTGELFF
cdr3_nt: TGTGCCAGCAGCTTTAGCGGGGGGATCAACACCGGGGAGCTGTTTTTT

d_call: -
cdr3_length: 13
j_call: TRBJ2-5
clone_size: -
v_call: TRBV7-9
cdr3_aa: CASSLPLVETQYF
cdr3_nt: TGTGCCAGCAGCCTCCCATTAGTGGAGACCCAGTACTTC

d_call: -
cdr3_length: 15
j_call: TRBJ2-1
clone_size: few
v_call: TRBV13
cdr3_aa: CASSPGQNSYNEQFF
cdr3_nt: TGTGCCAGCAGCCCGGGACAAAACTCCTACAATGAGCAGTTCTTC

d_call: TRBD2
cdr3_length: 18
j_call: TRBJ2-3
clone_size: -
v_call: TRBV27
cdr3_aa: CASSESEAGWGFTDTQYF
cdr3_nt: TGTGCCAGCAGTGAATCCGAAGCGGGGTGGGGGTTCACAGATACGCAGTATTTT

d_call: -
cdr3_length: 19
j_call: TRBJ1-2
clone_size: -
v_call: TRBV10-3
cdr3_aa: CAISEPGVGGANNHYGYTF
cdr3_nt: TGTGCCATCAGTGAGCCGGGGGTCGGGGGCGCGAATAACCACTATGGCTACACCTTC

d_call: -
cdr3_length: 16
j_call: TRBJ2-5
clone_size: -
v_call: TRBV12-5
cdr3_aa: CASGLLLRGYQETQYF
cdr3_nt: TGTGCTAGTGGTTTGCTCCTTCGGGGGTACCAAGAGACCCAGTACTTC

d_call: -
cdr3_length: 16
j_call: TRBJ2-7
clone_size: -
v_call: TRBV7-2
cdr3_aa: CASSFGAGQRGYEQYF
cdr3_nt: TGTGCCAGCAGCTTCGGGGCGGGACAGCGTGGGTACGAGCAGTACTTC

d_call: -
cdr3_length: 15
j_call: TRBJ2-5
clone_size: few
v_call: TRBV5-4
cdr3_aa: CASSLEPDRKETQYF
cdr3_nt: TGTGCCAGCAGCTTGGAACCAGATCGGAAAGAGACCCAGTACTTC

d_call: TRBD2
cdr3_length: 13
j_call: TRBJ2-5
clone_size: -
v_call: TRBV10-2
cdr3_aa: CASAGQRGQTQYF
cdr3_nt: TGCGCCAGTGCGGGGCAGCGGGGTCAGACCCAGTACTTC

d_call: -
cdr3_length: 13
j_call: TRBJ2-3
clone_size: -
v_call: TRBV4-1
cdr3_aa: CASAGSMTDTQYF
cdr3_nt: TGCGCCAGCGCGGGGAGTATGACAGATACGCAGTATTTT

d_call: TRBD1
cdr3_length: 16
j_call: TRBJ2-3
clone_size: -
v_call: TRBV25-1
cdr3_aa: CASSERGQYYTDTQYF
cdr3_nt: TGTGCCAGCAGTGAGAGGGGGCAGTACTACACAGATACGCAGTATTTT

d_call: -
cdr3_length: 14
j_call: TRBJ1-1
clone_size: -
v_call: TRBV2
cdr3_aa: CASSVERPDTEAFF
cdr3_nt: TGTGCCAGCAGTGTGGAAAGGCCCGACACTGAAGCTTTCTTT

d_call: TRBD1
cdr3_length: 15
j_call: TRBJ1-1
clone_size: -
v_call: TRBV5-6
cdr3_aa: CASSPWTGLRTEAFF
cdr3_nt: TGTGCCAGCAGCCCCTGGACAGGATTACGCACTGAAGCTTTCTTT

d_call: -
cdr3_length: 14
j_call: TRBJ1-1
clone_size: few
v_call: TRBV13
cdr3_aa: CASSPQVMNTEAFF
cdr3_nt: TGTGCCAGCAGCCCACAGGTTATGAACACTGAAGCTTTCTTT

d_call: TRBD1
cdr3_length: 13
j_call: TRBJ2-7
clone_size: once
v_call: TRBV10-1
cdr3_aa: CASSMTGAGEQYF
cdr3_nt: TGCGCCAGCAGTATGACAGGGGCGGGGGAGCAGTACTTC

d_call: -
cdr3_length: 12
j_call: TRBJ2-3
clone_size: -
v_call: TRBV30
cdr3_aa: CAWSFRTDTQYF
cdr3_nt: TGTGCCTGGAGTTTTCGCACAGATACGCAGTATTTT

d_call: -
cdr3_length: 17
j_call: TRBJ2-7
clone_size: -
v_call: TRBV4-2
cdr3_aa: CASSQEFGGGQSYEQYF
cdr3_nt: TGTGCCAGCAGCCAAGAATTTGGCGGGGGCCAATCCTACGAGCAGTACTTC

d_call: TRBD2
cdr3_length: 15
j_call: TRBJ2-5
clone_size: -
v_call: TRBV27
cdr3_aa: CASSLGLAGEKTQYF
cdr3_nt: TGTGCCAGCAGCTTAGGCCTAGCGGGGGAGAAGACCCAGTACTTC

d_call: -
cdr3_length: 13
j_call: TRBJ2-1
clone_size: -
v_call: TRBV29-1
cdr3_aa: CSEGQGAHNEQFF
cdr3_nt: TGCAGCGAGGGACAAGGGGCCCACAATGAGCAGTTCTTC

d_call: -
cdr3_length: 12
j_call: TRBJ2-5
clone_size: -
v_call: TRBV21-1
cdr3_aa: CASRPPRETQYF
cdr3_nt: TGTGCTAGCAGACCCCCGAGGGAGACCCAGTACTTC

d_call: -
cdr3_length: 15
j_call: TRBJ1-6
clone_size: -
v_call: TRBV6-5
cdr3_aa: CASRLERGFNSPLHF
cdr3_nt: TGTGCCAGCCGTTTAGAGAGGGGCTTCAATTCACCCCTCCACTTT

d_call: -
cdr3_length: 16
j_call: TRBJ2-3
clone_size: -
v_call: TRBV11-1
cdr3_aa: CASSLRGGVWADTQYF
cdr3_nt: TGTGCCAGCAGTTTAAGAGGCGGAGTGTGGGCAGATACGCAGTATTTT

d_call: -
cdr3_length: 12
j_call: TRBJ2-5
clone_size: -
v_call: TRBV7-9
cdr3_aa: CASRGIIETQYF
cdr3_nt: TGTGCCAGCAGGGGTATAATTGAGACCCAGTACTTC

d_call: TRBD1
cdr3_length: 15
j_call: TRBJ2-1
clone_size: -
v_call: TRBV5-1
cdr3_aa: CASSYRQGAMDEQFF
cdr3_nt: TGCGCCAGCAGCTACAGACAGGGGGCAATGGATGAGCAGTTCTTC

d_call: TRBD1
cdr3_length: 16
j_call: TRBJ1-6
clone_size: -
v_call: TRBV4-2
cdr3_aa: CASSQERDRGISPLHF
cdr3_nt: TGTGCCAGCAGCCAAGAAAGGGACAGGGGTATTTCACCCCTCCACTTT

d_call: -
cdr3_length: 16
j_call: TRBJ2-5
clone_size: -
v_call: TRBV5-4
cdr3_aa: CASSPSGTSAVETQYF
cdr3_nt: TGTGCCAGCAGCCCCTCCGGGACCAGCGCGGTTGAGACCCAGTACTTC

d_call: TRBD2
cdr3_length: 15
j_call: TRBJ2-1
clone_size: -
v_call: TRBV5-1
cdr3_aa: CASSFEAGGINEQFF
cdr3_nt: TGCGCCAGCAGCTTCGAAGCGGGGGGGATCAATGAGCAGTTCTTC

d_call: -
cdr3_length: 15
j_call: TRBJ2-3
clone_size: -
v_call: TRBV15
cdr3_aa: CATSRRPESTDTQYF
cdr3_nt: TGTGCCACCAGTCGTCGCCCCGAAAGCACAGATACGCAGTATTTT

d_call: -
cdr3_length: 14
j_call: TRBJ2-5
clone_size: -
v_call: TRBV9
cdr3_aa: CASSVQGVQETQYF
cdr3_nt: TGTGCCAGCAGCGTACAAGGGGTTCAGGAGACCCAGTACTTC

d_call: -
cdr3_length: 12
j_call: TRBJ2-1
clone_size: -
v_call: TRBV30
cdr3_aa: CAWSVGAGGQFF
cdr3_nt: TGTGCCTGGAGTGTAGGGGCCGGGGGGCAGTTCTTC

d_call: TRBD1
cdr3_length: 13
j_call: TRBJ2-3
clone_size: -
v_call: TRBV29-1
cdr3_aa: CSGSQGVMDTQYF
cdr3_nt: TGCAGCGGATCCCAGGGGGTAATGGATACGCAGTATTTT

d_call: TRBD1
cdr3_length: 18
j_call: TRBJ2-5
clone_size: -
v_call: TRBV11-2
cdr3_aa: CASSLHPFTGTGQETQYF
cdr3_nt: TGTGCCAGCAGCTTACACCCCTTTACCGGGACAGGTCAAGAGACCCAGTACTTC

d_call: -
cdr3_length: 14
j_call: TRBJ2-7
clone_size: -
v_call: TRBV7-7
cdr3_aa: CASSLLGPGNEQYF
cdr3_nt: TGTGCTAGCAGCTTATTGGGACCAGGCAACGAGCAGTACTTC

d_call: TRBD2
cdr3_length: 17
j_call: TRBJ2-3
clone_size: -
v_call: TRBV7-6
cdr3_aa: CASSSTLAGGLADTQYF
cdr3_nt: TGTGCCAGCAGCTCAACCTTAGCGGGGGGGCTGGCAGATACGCAGTATTTT

d_call: -
cdr3_length: 12
j_call: TRBJ2-7
clone_size: -
v_call: TRBV5-1
cdr3_aa: CASSLGPGEQYF
cdr3_nt: TGCGCCAGCAGCTTGGGTCCGGGCGAGCAGTACTTC

d_call: -
cdr3_length: 15
j_call: TRBJ2-1
clone_size: few
v_call: TRBV7-2
cdr3_aa: CASSLEGSSYNEQFF
cdr3_nt: TGTGCCAGCAGCTTAGAGGGGAGCTCCTACAATGAGCAGTTCTTC

d_call: -
cdr3_length: 14
j_call: TRBJ2-7
clone_size: -
v_call: TRBV7-9
cdr3_aa: CASSLIGTQYEQYF
cdr3_nt: TGTGCCAGCAGCTTAATTGGGACTCAATACGAGCAGTACTTC

d_call: -
cdr3_length: 13
j_call: TRBJ2-2
clone_size: -
v_call: TRBV6-5
cdr3_aa: CASGRPETGELFF
cdr3_nt: TGTGCCAGCGGAAGGCCGGAAACCGGGGAGCTGTTTTTT

d_call: TRBD1
cdr3_length: 15
j_call: TRBJ2-5
clone_size: few
v_call: TRBV29-1
cdr3_aa: CSVERGRGLGETQYF
cdr3_nt: TGCAGCGTTGAACGGGGCAGGGGGCTTGGAGAGACCCAGTACTTC

d_call: -
cdr3_length: 15
j_call: TRBJ2-7
clone_size: -
v_call: TRBV10-3
cdr3_aa: CAISAIRGSSYEQYF
cdr3_nt: TGTGCCATCAGTGCGATAAGGGGGAGCTCCTACGAGCAGTACTTC

d_call: -
cdr3_length: 13
j_call: TRBJ2-7
clone_size: -
v_call: TRBV10-2
cdr3_aa: CASIRAGDYEQYF
cdr3_nt: TGCGCCAGCATACGGGCGGGTGATTACGAGCAGTACTTC

d_call: TRBD1
cdr3_length: 13
j_call: TRBJ1-2
clone_size: -
v_call: TRBV13
cdr3_aa: CASSPGTGYGYTF
cdr3_nt: TGTGCCAGCAGCCCCGGGACAGGGTATGGCTACACCTTC

d_call: -
cdr3_length: 12
j_call: TRBJ1-1
clone_size: once
v_call: TRBV27
cdr3_aa: CASSTGNTEAFF
cdr3_nt: TGTGCCAGCAGTACAGGGAACACTGAAGCTTTCTTT